The 23 T cell receptor beta chains reported below all come from one sample, sequenced in a study of T cell responses to AZD1222 COVID-19 vaccine. Data came from immunoSEQ multiplex PCR; TCRdb stores just in-frame clones and leaves some out. This sample has approximately 120,000 clones, with approximately 88% found just once. Material: peripheral blood, obtained on day 0 of AZD1222 vaccination. These TCRs come from an adult in good health.

The V and J genes are TRBV18 and TRBJ2-1; D may be TRBD1 or TRBD2 (5 bases each). Germline lookup yields CDR1 KGHSH and CDR2 LQKENI. V lost 5 bases and J 4 bases, leaving 12 bases between the germline ends. The CDR3 loop spans 14 amino acids. CDR3 sequence reads: CASSVQGVYNEQFF. DNA of the CDR3: TGTGCCAGCTCAGTCCAGGGAGTTTACAATGAGCAGTTCTTC.

The table lists this clone with a count of one. V is TRBV7-8 and J is TRBJ2-5; the D gene is possibly TRBD1 (6 bases). Germline assignment: CDR1 SGHVS and CDR2 FQNEAQ. The CDR3 totals 14 residues. V was trimmed by 5 bases and J by 0 bases, leaving 10 bases between them. The CDR3 DNA follows: TGTGCCAGCAGCCACGACAGGAACCAAGAGACCCAGTACTTC. Protein sequence: CASSHDRNQETQYF. Variable domain in full (rest from reference TRBV7-8 and TRBJ2-5): GAGVSQSPRYKVAKRGQDVALRCDPISGHVSLFWYQQALGQGPEFLTYFQNEAQLDKSGLPSDRFFAERPEGSVSTLKIQRTQQEDSAVYLCASSHDRNQETQYFGPGTRLLVL.

This clone was counted once. The V and J genes are TRBV12-5 and TRBJ1-1; 7 nucleotides match TRBD1. V was pared by 2 bases and J by 2 bases, with 8 bases of the junction left unmatched. Germline assignment: CDR1 LGHNT and CDR2 FRNRAP. This CDR3 spans 16 amino acids. CDR3: CASGLPRGQSNTEAFF. The CDR3 DNA reads as TGTGCTAGTGGTTTGCCCCGGGGACAGAGTAACACTGAAGCTTTCTTT.

The chain uses TRBV9 and TRBJ2-1; 7 nucleotides agree with TRBD1. The CDR3 sequence is 12 residues long. Germline trimming cut 4 bases from V and 12 bases from J; bases unmatched to any gene: 7. CDR1 and CDR2 (germline): SGDLS, YYNGEE. The CDR3 protein is CASSPGGRRQFF. CDR3 DNA sequence: TGTGCCAGCAGCCCAGGGGGACGACGGCAGTTCTTC.

The gene calls are TRBV11-2 and TRBJ1-2; D possibly corresponds to TRBD1 (5 bases). The germline V gene has CDR1 SGHAT and CDR2 FQNNGV. CDR3 size: 14 residues. V gave up 4 bases and J gave up 1 base, with 10 bases separating them. Here the CDR3 reads CASSSQTDNYGYTF. As DNA, the CDR3 is TGTGCCAGCAGCTCCCAGACAGATAACTATGGCTACACCTTC.

This sequence joins TRBV6-2 or TRBV6-3 and TRBJ2-6; TRBD1 matches 9 bases. This CDR3 contains 18 residues. The germline CDR1 and CDR2 sequences are MNHEY and SVGEGT. V dropped 7 bases and J dropped 0; count of bases not matched to a gene: 10. The CDR3 reads CASNPVGTGTSGANVLTF. The CDR3, as DNA: TGTGCCAGCAACCCCGTCGGGACAGGGACCTCTGGGGCCAACGTCCTGACTTTC.

The chain links TRBV6-6 to TRBJ2-1, with unresolved D. The CDR3 is 12 amino acids. The V gene lost 6 bases and the J gene lost 8 bases, with 11 bases spanning the gap. CDR1 and CDR2 (germline): MNHNY, SVGAGI (reference sequence). CDR3 sequence: CASSPAYDEQFF. The CDR3 DNA reads as TGTGCCAGCAGCCCCGCTTACGATGAGCAGTTCTTC.

The table lists this clone with a count of one. The genes are TRBV11-2 and TRBJ2-7, with 10 bases that match TRBD2. The CDR3 extends over 18 amino acids. V lost 3 bases, J lost 4 bases, and 15 bases stayed unmatched. Germline V gene lookup returns CDR1 SGHAT and CDR2 FQNNGV. Here the CDR3 DNA reads TGTGCCAGCAGCTTCCCTGCAGCGGGAGGGTCCTTTGTTTACGAGCAGTACTTC. Encoded protein: CASSFPAAGGSFVYEQYF. The whole variable domain, remainder taken from reference TRBV11-2 and TRBJ2-7, is EAGVAQSPRYKIIEKRQSVAFWCNPISGHATLYWYQQILGQGPKLLIQFQNNGVVDDSQLPKDRFSAERLKGVDSTLKIQPAKLEDSAVYLCASSFPAAGGSFVYEQYFGPGTRLTVT.

This chain uses TRBV6-2 or TRBV6-3 with TRBJ2-1, with TRBD1 as a possible D gene (6 bases). Per germline, CDR1 MNHEY and CDR2 SVGEGT. V shed 5 bases and J shed 4 bases, with 9 bases lying between them. The CDR3 is 13 residues long. The CDR3 region has the DNA TGTGCCAGCAGTCTGGACAGTTACAATGAGCAGTTCTTC. Translated, it gives CASSLDSYNEQFF.

This clone showed up just once. The chain uses TRBV9 and TRBJ2-3; 8 bases are a match to TRBD1. This CDR3 has 15 amino acids. Germline trimming cut 3 bases from V and 4 bases from J; bases unmatched to any gene: 7. Germline V lookup: CDR1 SGDLS, CDR2 YYNGEE. The DNA for the CDR3 is TGTGCCAGCAGCGACGAGGACAGGGAGGCAGATACGCAGTATTTT. It is translated as CASSDEDREADTQYF.

This CDR3 reads CASSRTSASTDTQYF. The CDR3 DNA reads as TGTGCCAGCAGCCGGACCTCCGCTAGCACAGATACGCAGTATTTT. The genes are TRBV14 and TRBJ2-3; D gene uncertain. This CDR3 spans 15 amino acids. Trimming took off 4 bases at V and 0 bases at J, with 11 bases between the two ends. Germline lookup yields CDR1 SGHDN and CDR2 FVKESK. Combining the CDR3 with reference TRBV14 and TRBJ2-3 gives the whole variable domain EAGVTQFPSHSVIEKGQTVTLRCDPISGHDNLYWYRRVMGKEIKFLLHFVKESKQDESGMPNNRFLAERTGGTYSTLKVQPAELEDSGVYFCASSRTSASTDTQYFGPGTRLTVL.

In this sample, this clone turned up once. The genes are TRBV9 and TRBJ1-4, with D perhaps TRBD1 (5 bases). The CDR3 has 14 residues. V shed 6 bases and J shed 5 bases, with 14 bases lying between them. The germline V gene encodes CDR1 SGDLS and CDR2 YYNGEE. CDR3: CASTPGTQNEKLFF. CDR3 sequence (DNA): TGTGCCAGCACTCCTGGGACTCAGAATGAAAAACTGTTTTTT.

This chain links TRBV12-3 or TRBV12-4 with TRBJ2-7; perhaps TRBD2 as D (6 bases). With 8 bases removed from V and 3 bases from J, the gap between germline ends came to 14 bases. The CDR3 runs 13 residues. The CDR3 bases are TGTGCCAGCGGGGACTCCCTAGTCTACGAGCAGTACTTC. It is translated as CASGDSLVYEQYF.

V is TRBV5-1 and J is TRBJ1-4; tentatively, D is TRBD1 (5 bases). Between the trimmed V and J ends, which lost 3 bases and 8 bases, there was a span of 17 bases. CDR1 and CDR2 (germline): SGHRS, YFSETQ. The CDR3 is 15 amino acids. The CDR3 region is CASSSTIGTLEKLFF. DNA of the CDR3: TGCGCCAGCAGCTCTACTATAGGGACGTTGGAAAAACTGTTTTTT.

This clone has only a few counts. The gene calls are TRBV24-1 and TRBJ2-7; weak D call: TRBD1 (5 bases). The CDR3 extends over 13 amino acids. Trimming pared 2 bases from V and 5 bases from J, leaving 9 bases between. Germline assignment: CDR1 KGHDR and CDR2 SFDVKD. CDR3 protein: CATSDSSRDEQYF. CDR3 sequence (DNA): TGTGCCACCAGTGATTCCTCCAGGGACGAGCAGTACTTC.

The genes are TRBV6-5 and TRBJ1-2, with D unclear. The ends were cut back, 8 bases at V and 7 bases at J, with 17 bases in the middle. CDR3 length: 13 amino acids. From germline, CDR1 is MNHEY and CDR2 SVGAGI. CDR3 loop: CASARGVGSGYTF. The DNA of the CDR3 is TGTGCCAGCGCCCGTGGTGTTGGGAGTGGCTACACCTTC.

This chain joins TRBV29-1 and TRBJ2-7; weak D call: TRBD1 (6 bases). This CDR3 has 13 residues. The V end was cut by 7 bases, the J end by 5 bases, with 18 bases between. In germline, CDR1 is SQVTM, CDR2 ANQGSEA. The CDR3 sequence: CSGSRTALDEQYF. In DNA, the CDR3 is TGCAGCGGCAGCCGGACAGCGCTCGACGAGCAGTACTTC.

The chain joins TRBV6-5 to TRBJ1-5; D is uncertain. Germline V gene lookup returns CDR1 MNHEY and CDR2 SVGAGI. V lost 6 bases to trimming and J lost 0 bases, with 6 bases between them. This CDR3 spans 13 amino acids. The CDR3 spells CASRSYSNQPQHF. The CDR3 DNA reads TGTGCCAGCAGGTCATATAGCAATCAGCCCCAGCATTTT.

The rearrangement links TRBV7-2 to TRBJ1-1; perhaps TRBD1 as D (5 bases). CDR1 SGHTA and CDR2 FQGNSA come from the germline V gene. V was clipped by 5 bases and J by 4 bases, with 23 bases between them. The CDR3 is made up of 17 amino acids. In DNA form, the CDR3 reads TGTGCCAGCAGCCAAAAGGGGACGCCGCGGTGGGGCACTGAAGCTTTCTTT. It codes for CASSQKGTPRWGTEAFF.

This clone was seen a single time. The V and J genes are TRBV5-4 and TRBJ2-7, with TRBD2 identical over 11 bases. The CDR3 has 18 amino acids. The V gene end was trimmed by 3 bases and the J gene end by 3 bases; junction bases not matched to a gene: 14. Germline V lookup: CDR1 SGHNT, CDR2 YYREEE (reference sequence). The CDR3 DNA sequence: TGTGCCAGCAGCTCCCCCGCGGGGACTAGCGGAAGCGGCTACGAGCAGTACTTC. It encodes CASSSPAGTSGSGYEQYF. The whole variable domain, filled in from reference TRBV5-4 and TRBJ2-7, reads ETGVTQSPTHLIKTRGQQVTLRCSSQSGHNTVSWYQQALGQGPQFIFQYYREEENGRGNFPPRFSGLQFPNYSSELNVNALELDDSALYLCASSSPAGTSGSGYEQYFGPGTRLTVT.

V gene TRBV4-2 combines with J gene TRBJ2-2; 11 bases line up with TRBD1. The CDR3 sequence is 16 residues long. V trimming: 4 bases; J trimming: 6 bases; junction bases outside the gene matches: 7. The germline gives CDR1 LGHNA, CDR2 YNFKEQ. The chain's CDR3 is CASSLLMGQGAGELFF. The CDR3 DNA reads as TGTGCCAGCAGCCTATTGATGGGACAGGGGGCCGGGGAGCTGTTTTTT.

This clone was observed a single time. The rearrangement links TRBV5-1 to TRBJ2-3; D may be TRBD1 (6 bases). Germline V gene lookup returns CDR1 SGHRS and CDR2 YFSETQ. Trimming took off 2 bases at V and 2 bases at J, with 12 bases between the two ends. This CDR3 contains 15 residues. The DNA of the CDR3 is TGCGCCAGCAGCTTAGGCCAGGGGACCACAGATACGCAGTATTTT. It yields the protein CASSLGQGTTDTQYF.

The rearrangement uses TRBV28 and TRBJ1-5, with D maybe TRBD1 (6 bases). Germline V gene data show CDR1 as MDHEN and CDR2 as SYDVKM. The CDR3 loop spans 15 amino acids. V gave up 8 bases and J gave up 1 base, with 15 bases separating them. The CDR3 sequence is CASRLGDRSNQPQHF. The DNA for the CDR3 is TGTGCCAGCCGATTAGGAGACAGGAGCAATCAGCCCCAGCATTTT.